This paragraph covers one T cell receptor beta chain sequence. Its specificity is unknown. TCRdb keeps only in-frame clones here, not all; method: immunoSEQ multiplex PCR. The sample records roughly 70,000 clones, around 84% being singletons. CDR1 is SNHLY and CDR2 is FYNNEI in the germline V gene. The CDR3 loop spans 13 amino acids. V was pared by 6 bases and J by 3 bases, with 6 bases between. These data originate in a study of cytotoxic CD8 clonotypes in ibrutinib-treated CLL. Study-level information: Enrolment comprised some twelve relapsed/refractory and over 14 treatment-naive patients; approximately 18 were IGHV unmutated. Partial responses totalled some 24 and complete responses 2; after median 68 months, approximately 15 remained remitted and roughly twelve progressed. Whole-study findings and limits: T-cell clonality at baseline went above that of age-matched healthy donors and rose and fell with circulating CD8+ T-cell counts. A difference in sampling times existed between sustained-remission and progressing patients.

The chain combines TRBV2 with TRBJ1-6; possible D gene TRBD1, 5 bases. The sequence was obtained from a human donor with chronic lymphocytic leukemia. The starting material was PBMCs, obtained at disease progression, from a patient treated with ibrutinib. CDR3 protein: CASRGDYNSPLHF. CDR3 in DNA: TGTGCCAGCAGGGGGGACTATAATTCACCCCTCCACTTT.